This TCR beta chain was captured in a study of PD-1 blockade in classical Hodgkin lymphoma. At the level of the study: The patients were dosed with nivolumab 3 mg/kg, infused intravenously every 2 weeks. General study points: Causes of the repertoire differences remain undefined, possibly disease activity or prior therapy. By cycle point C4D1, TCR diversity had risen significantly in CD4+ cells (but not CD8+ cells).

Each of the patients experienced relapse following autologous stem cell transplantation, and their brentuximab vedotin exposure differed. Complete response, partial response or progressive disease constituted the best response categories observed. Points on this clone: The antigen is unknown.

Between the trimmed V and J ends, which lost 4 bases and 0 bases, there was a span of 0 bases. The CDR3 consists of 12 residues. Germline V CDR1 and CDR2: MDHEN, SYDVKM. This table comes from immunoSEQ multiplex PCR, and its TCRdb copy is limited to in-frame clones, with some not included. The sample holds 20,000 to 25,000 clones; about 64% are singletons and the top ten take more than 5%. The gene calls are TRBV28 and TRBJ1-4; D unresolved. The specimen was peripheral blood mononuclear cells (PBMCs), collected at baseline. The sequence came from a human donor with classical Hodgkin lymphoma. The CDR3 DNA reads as TGTGCCAGCAGTTCAACTAATGAAAAACTGTTTTTT. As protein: CASSSTNEKLFF.